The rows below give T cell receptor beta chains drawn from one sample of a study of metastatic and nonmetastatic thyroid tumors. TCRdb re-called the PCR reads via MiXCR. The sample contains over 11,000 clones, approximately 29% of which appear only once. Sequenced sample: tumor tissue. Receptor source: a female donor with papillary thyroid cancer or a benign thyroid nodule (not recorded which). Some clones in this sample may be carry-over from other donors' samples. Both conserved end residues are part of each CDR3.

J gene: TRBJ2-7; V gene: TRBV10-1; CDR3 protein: CASSDGEGEQYF
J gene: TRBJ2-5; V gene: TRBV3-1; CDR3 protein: CASSPGYPETQYF
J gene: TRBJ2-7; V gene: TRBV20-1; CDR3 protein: CSATKLSDRGLLYEQYF
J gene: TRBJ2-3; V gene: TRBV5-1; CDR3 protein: CASSFGGESQAQYF
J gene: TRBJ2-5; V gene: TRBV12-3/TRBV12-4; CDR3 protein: CASSLSGETQYF
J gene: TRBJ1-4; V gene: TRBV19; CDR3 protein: CASRPGVREKLFF
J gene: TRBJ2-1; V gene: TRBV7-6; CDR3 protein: CASSLESASGRGEQFF
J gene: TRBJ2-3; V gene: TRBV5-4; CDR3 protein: CASSSVRELLTDTQYF
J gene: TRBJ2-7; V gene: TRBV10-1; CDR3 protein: CASRSTGTISYEQYF
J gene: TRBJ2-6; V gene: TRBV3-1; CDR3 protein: CASSQVLAGDSGANVLTF
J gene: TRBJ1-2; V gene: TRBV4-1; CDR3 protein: CASSQGQDPTNYGYTF
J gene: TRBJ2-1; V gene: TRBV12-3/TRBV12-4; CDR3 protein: CASSWGQYVGYEQFF
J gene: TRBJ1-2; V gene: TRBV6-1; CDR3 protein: CASRGEIGAGYGYTF
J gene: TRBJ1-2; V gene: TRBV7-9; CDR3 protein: CANSLAQSWGYTF
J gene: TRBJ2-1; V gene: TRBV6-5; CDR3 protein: CASSSWTSWGLPYNEQFF
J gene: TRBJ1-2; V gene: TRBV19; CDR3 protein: CASSRTETPSGYTF
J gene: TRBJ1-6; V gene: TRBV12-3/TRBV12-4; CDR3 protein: CASRAGDNSPLHF
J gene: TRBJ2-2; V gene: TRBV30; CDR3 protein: CAWSRGGSGTGELFF
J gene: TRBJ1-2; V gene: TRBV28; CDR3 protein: CASNPTELYGYTF
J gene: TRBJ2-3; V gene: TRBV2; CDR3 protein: CASSELAGGPFTDTQYF
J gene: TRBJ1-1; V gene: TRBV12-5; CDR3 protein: CASGLGTEAFF
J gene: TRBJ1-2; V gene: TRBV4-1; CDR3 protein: CASSQDSRSFYGYTF
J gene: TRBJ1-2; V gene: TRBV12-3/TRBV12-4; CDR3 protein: CASSEDLYGYTF
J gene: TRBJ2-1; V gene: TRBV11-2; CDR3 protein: CASSLDGGASGKDNEQFF
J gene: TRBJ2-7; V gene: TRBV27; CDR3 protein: CASSQRGDSYEQYF
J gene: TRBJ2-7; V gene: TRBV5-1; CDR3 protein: CATRAGTGVNEQYF
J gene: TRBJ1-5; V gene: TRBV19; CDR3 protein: CASSITGRGNQPQHF
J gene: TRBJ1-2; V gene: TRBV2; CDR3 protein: CASRPGLRVYYYGYTF
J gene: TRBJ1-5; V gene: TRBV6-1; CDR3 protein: CASRRERGPVQPQNF
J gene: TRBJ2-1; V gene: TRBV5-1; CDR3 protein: CASTLAPGGYNEQFF
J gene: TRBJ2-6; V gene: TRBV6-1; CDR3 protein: CASRLQDRPANVLTF
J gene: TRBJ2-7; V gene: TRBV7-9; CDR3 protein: CASGNIIDSYEQYF